This section outlines one T cell receptor (beta chain) sequence together with its context. Its antigen is unidentified. The sample is drawn from a study of T cells in localized non-small cell lung cancer. Study-level points and caveats: There was higher T cell clonality in uninvolved adjacent lung than in tumor, and it was highest there. A median around 57 of the top 100 tumor clones appeared in adjacent lung. Only one tumor region was sequenced, so heterogeneity remains possible.

Method: immunoSEQ multiplex PCR; TCRdb's copy keeps in-frame clones and lacks some. Of around 130,000 clones listed, 89% are singletons. The CDR3 covers 17 residues. The V gene lost 0 bases and the J gene lost 6 bases, with 21 bases spanning the gap. Per germline, CDR1 MGHRA and CDR2 YSYEKL. This sequence joins TRBV4-1 and TRBJ2-7; TRBD1 or TRBD2 may be the D gene (5 bases each). The clonotype comes from a female donor older than 55 with stage I lung adenocarcinoma. Sequencing used peripheral blood, obtained before any cancer treatment. CDR3 protein: CASSQDPPLGLASEQYF. CDR3 bases: TGCGCCAGCAGCCAAGACCCTCCTCTGGGGCTAGCAAGCGAGCAGTACTTC.